This TCR beta chain was found in a study of blood T cell repertoires in COVID-19. J gave up 11 bases and V 4 bases, and 3 bases lay outside the gene matches. The germline V gene encodes CDR1 KGHDR and CDR2 SFDVKD. There are 11 residues in the CDR3. This clone appeared once. Clones were sequenced by immunoSEQ multiplex PCR, and TCRdb holds only the in-frame ones, with some missing. The repertoire includes more than 150,000 clones, 80% of them detected once, and about 0.58% sits in the top ten. This chain connects TRBV24-1 to TRBJ1-2, with TRBD1 identical over 7 bases. Sample: peripheral blood. The TCR comes from a man between 60 and 70 years old with acute or convalescent COVID-19. The chain's CDR3 is CATSDHRGYTF. CDR3 coding DNA: TGTGCCACCAGTGACCACAGGGGTTACACCTTC.